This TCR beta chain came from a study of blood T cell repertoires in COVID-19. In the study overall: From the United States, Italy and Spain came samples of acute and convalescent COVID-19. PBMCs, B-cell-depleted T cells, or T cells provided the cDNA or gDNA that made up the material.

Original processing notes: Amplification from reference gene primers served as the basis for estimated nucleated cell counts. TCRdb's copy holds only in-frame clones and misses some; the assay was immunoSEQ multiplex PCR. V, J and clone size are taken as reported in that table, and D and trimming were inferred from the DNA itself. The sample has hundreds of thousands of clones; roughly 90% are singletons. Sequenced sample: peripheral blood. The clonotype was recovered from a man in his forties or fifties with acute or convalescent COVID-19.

CDR3 loop: CASTRDRFSANYGYTF. CDR3 nucleotide sequence: TGTGCCAGTACCCGGGACAGGTTCTCGGCTAACTATGGCTACACCTTC. V is TRBV5-4 and J is TRBJ1-2; 8 bases are shared with TRBD1. CDR3 size: 16 residues. CDR1 and CDR2 from the germline V gene are SGHNT and YYREEE (reference sequence). The trim removed 8 bases at V and 0 bases at J, leaving 12 bases unmatched.